These 24 T cell receptor beta chains came from one sample sequenced in a study of T cells in lung cancer brain metastases. TCRdb keeps only in-frame clones here, not all; method: immunoSEQ multiplex PCR. The sample contains 4,400 or so clones, about 90% of which appear only once. The sample comprised tumor tissue from the primary lung tumor. Receptors were obtained from a woman aged 50 to 65 with non-small cell lung cancer.

V is TRBV28 and J is TRBJ1-4; 8 nucleotides match TRBD1. Trimming took 5 bases from V and 8 from J; bases not matched to a gene: 13. The CDR3 runs 16 residues. The germline CDR1 and CDR2 sequences are MDHEN and SYDVKM. The CDR3 sequence: CASSLTLGTGEEKLFF. In DNA, the CDR3 is TGTGCCAGCAGTCTGACACTGGGGACAGGCGAAGAAAAACTGTTTTTT.

The chain uses TRBV11-3 and TRBJ1-1; 8 nucleotides match TRBD1. The CDR3 consists of 15 residues. Trimming at V came to 6 bases and at J to 6 bases, leaving 12 bases not matched to a gene. Germline V lookup: CDR1 SGHNT, CDR2 YENEEA. In DNA, the CDR3 is TGTGCCAGCAGTTATCTCCAGACAGGGGTTGCTGAAGCTTTCTTT. It encodes CASSYLQTGVAEAFF.

V is TRBV19 and J is TRBJ1-1; 7 bases are a match to TRBD1. Germline trimming cut 6 bases from V and 8 bases from J; bases unmatched to any gene: 12. CDR1 and CDR2 from the germline V gene are LNHDA and SQIVND (reference sequence). This CDR3 comprises 14 residues. CDR3 amino acids: CASSRGQSSSEAFF. In DNA, the CDR3 is TGTGCCAGTAGCAGGGGACAGAGCTCTTCCGAAGCTTTCTTT. The variable domain in full, completed from reference TRBV19 and TRBJ1-1, reads DGGITQSPKYLFRKEGQNVTLSCEQNLNHDAMYWYRQDPGQGLRLIYYSQIVNDFQKGDIAEGYSVSREKKESFPLTVTSAQKNPTAFYLCASSRGQSSSEAFFGQGTRLTVV.

The rearrangement links TRBV2 to TRBJ2-5; 11 nucleotides line up with TRBD1. The CDR3 is made up of 13 amino acids. V gave up 7 bases and J gave up 5 bases; unmatched junction bases: 3. Germline assignment: CDR1 SNHLY and CDR2 FYNNEI. CDR3 protein: CASIGDRGETQYF. The CDR3 nucleotides are TGTGCCAGCATTGGGGACAGGGGGGAGACCCAGTACTTC.

This chain connects TRBV18 to TRBJ2-7; D is undetermined. The V end lost 5 bases, the J end lost 1 base, and 12 bases lay between the germline ends. Per germline, CDR1 KGHSH and CDR2 LQKENI. There are 14 residues in the CDR3. The CDR3 here is CASSLPKPSYEQYV. In DNA, the CDR3 is TGTGCCAGCTCATTACCTAAACCTTCCTACGAGCAGTACGTC.

This chain's CDR3 is CASSAQTGKGTYGYTF. The CDR3 nucleotides read TGCGCCAGCAGCGCTCAGACAGGGAAGGGAACCTATGGCTACACCTTC. This chain connects TRBV5-1 to TRBJ1-2; 7 positions agree with TRBD1. Looked up from germline, CDR1 is SGHRS and CDR2 is YFSETQ. This CDR3 is built from 16 residues. Germline trimming cut 4 bases from V and 4 bases from J; bases unmatched to any gene: 13.

A few counts support this clone. The chain joins TRBV5-4 to TRBJ2-2; 7 positions match TRBD2. CDR3 length: 13 residues. CDR1 SGHNT and CDR2 YYREEE come from the germline V gene (reference sequence). V was pared by 3 bases and J by 7 bases, with 3 bases of the junction left unmatched. DNA of the CDR3: TGTGCCAGCAGCTCAGCGGGAAACGGGGAGCTGTTTTTT. Encoded protein: CASSSAGNGELFF.

The J gene is TRBJ1-5, the V gene TRBV10-3; D unclear. The CDR3 totals 13 residues. Germline V lookup: CDR1 ENHRY, CDR2 SYGVKD. The ends were cut back, 5 bases at V and 5 bases at J, with 10 bases in the middle. The CDR3 spells CAISPTFDQPQHF. In DNA form, the CDR3 reads TGTGCCATCAGTCCTACATTTGATCAGCCCCAGCATTTT.

This rearrangement joins TRBV6-6 to TRBJ2-1, with D perhaps given as TRBD1 or TRBD2 (6 bases each). The ends were cut back, 10 bases at V and 7 bases at J, with 20 bases in the middle. Germline values: CDR1 MNHNY, CDR2 SVGAGI (reference sequence). The CDR3 extends over 14 amino acids. The CDR3 DNA reads as TGTGCCACCTCCGGAGGGGGACGTGGGAATGAGCAGTTCTTC. Amino acids: CATSGGGRGNEQFF.

This sequence joins TRBV18 and TRBJ2-7; no definite D call. Trimming pared 3 bases from V and 2 bases from J, leaving 8 bases between. The CDR3 covers 13 residues. From germline, CDR1 is KGHSH and CDR2 LQKENI. The CDR3 here is CASSPAAAYEQYV. CDR3 nucleotide sequence: TGTGCCAGCTCACCCGCGGCAGCCTACGAGCAGTACGTC.

The V and J genes are TRBV27 and TRBJ2-7; D tentatively fits TRBD1 or TRBD2 (6 bases each). Trimming stripped 2 bases from V and 6 bases from J, with 11 bases between. Per germline, CDR1 MNHEY and CDR2 SMNVEV (reference sequence). This CDR3 comprises 13 residues. CDR3 in DNA: TGTGCCAGCAGTTTACGGGGGCCGGGCGAGCAGTACGTC. This encodes CASSLRGPGEQYV.

For this clone: Compared with germline, one end of the junction differs, possibly owing to a read error. V is TRBV7-7 and J is TRBJ2-1, with 10 bases fitting TRBD2. Germline CDR1 and CDR2: SSHAT and FNYEAQ (reference sequence). This CDR3 contains 16 residues. The chain's CDR3 is CASSPLAGVTYNEQFF. CDR3 nucleotides: TGTGCTAGCAGCCCTCTAGCGGGAGTCACCTACAATGAGCAGTTCTTC.

The count of this clone is one. V is TRBV18 and J is TRBJ2-2; D gene unclear. Trimming cost V 6 bases and J 5 bases, with 7 bases left between them. This CDR3 spans 12 amino acids. Germline lookup yields CDR1 KGHSH and CDR2 LQKENI. The CDR3: CASSQVTGELFF. The DNA of the CDR3 is TGTGCCAGCTCCCAGGTGACCGGGGAGCTGTTTTTT.

The rearrangement uses TRBV19 and TRBJ2-3, with 9 nucleotides matching TRBD1. This CDR3 has 18 amino acids. Per the germline V gene, CDR1 is LNHDA and CDR2 is SQIVND (reference sequence). Trimming at V came to 5 bases and at J to 6 bases, leaving 18 bases not matched to a gene. The CDR3 loop reads CASSPSDFGTGSLDTQYF. The CDR3 DNA sequence: TGTGCCAGTAGTCCGTCCGATTTCGGGACAGGGTCATTGGATACGCAGTATTTT.

V is TRBV7-8 and J is TRBJ2-4; 9 bases match TRBD1. The CDR3 covers 15 residues. V dropped 5 bases and J dropped 2; count of bases not matched to a gene: 4. Germline V lookup: CDR1 SGHVS, CDR2 FQNEAQ. In nucleotides, the CDR3 is TGTGCCAGCAGCGTACAGGGGGCGACCAAAAACATTCAGTACTTC. Translated, it gives CASSVQGATKNIQYF.

The V and J genes are TRBV29-1 and TRBJ2-1, with TRBD2 matching 8 bases. Per germline, CDR1 SQVTM and CDR2 ANQGSEA. V gave up 3 bases and J gave up 9 bases; unmatched junction bases: 10. The CDR3 totals 14 residues. The CDR3 reads CSVDIGTRISEQFF. CDR3 bases: TGCAGCGTTGATATCGGGACTAGGATTAGTGAGCAGTTCTTC.

The rearrangement uses TRBV6-5 and TRBJ1-1; no reliable D call. V lost 6 bases and J lost 1, with 9 bases in between. This CDR3 comprises 13 residues. The germline gives CDR1 MNHEY, CDR2 SVGAGI. The CDR3 loop is CASRFDPNTEAFF. The CDR3 nucleotides are TGTGCCAGCAGATTCGACCCGAACACTGAAGCTTTCTTT.

The table lists this clone with a count of one. J is TRBJ2-6 and V is TRBV14; possible D gene TRBD2, 6 bases. With 4 bases removed from V and 2 bases from J, the gap between germline ends came to 9 bases. CDR3 length: 15 residues. The germline V gene has CDR1 SGHDN and CDR2 FVKESK. The CDR3 DNA is TGTGCCAGCAGCCGAGGAGGGACTGGGGCCAACGTCCTGACTTTC. It encodes CASSRGGTGANVLTF.

A remark on this clone: Distinct nucleotide sequences in the sample also encode this CDR3. This chain links TRBV10-3 with TRBJ1-1; 9 bases fit TRBD1. V gave up 3 bases and J gave up 3 bases; unmatched junction bases: 2. This CDR3 region has 14 residues. Germline CDR1 reads ENHRY; CDR2 reads SYGVKD. CDR3 loop: CAISDGTGYTEAFF. For the CDR3, the DNA is TGTGCCATCAGTGATGGGACAGGGTACACTGAAGCTTTCTTT.

The CDR3 bases are TGTGCCAGCAGCCCCAGTTCGAAGGAGCGTGAAAAACTGTTTTTT. This sequence encodes CASSPSSKEREKLFF. The chain employs TRBV4-2 and TRBJ1-4; D remains ambiguous. The CDR3 has 15 amino acids. The V gene's germline CDR1 is LGHNA and CDR2 YNFKEQ. V lost 4 bases and J 7 bases, leaving 16 bases between the germline ends.

J is TRBJ2-5 and V is TRBV5-4; maybe TRBD1 (6 bases). Germline V gives CDR1 SGHNT, CDR2 YYREEE (reference sequence). CDR3 size: 14 residues. With 3 bases removed from V and 2 bases from J, the gap between germline ends came to 11 bases. CDR3 sequence reads: CASSSKGEQETQYF. The CDR3 nucleotides read TGTGCCAGCAGCTCCAAGGGGGAGCAAGAGACCCAGTACTTC.

The chain has TRBV5-1 and TRBJ1-1; D unresolved. Germline V gives CDR1 SGHRS, CDR2 YFSETQ. The CDR3 contains 13 residues. Deletions cut 0 bases from V and 0 bases from J, with 3 bases between. CDR3 sequence reads: CASSLDLNTEAFF. The DNA for the CDR3 is TGCGCCAGCAGCTTGGATCTGAACACTGAAGCTTTCTTT.

This clone was observed once. This chain links TRBV9 with TRBJ1-1; TRBD1 matches at 7 bases. J lost 2 bases, V lost 6 bases, and 7 bases had no gene match. Germline CDR1 is SGDLS and CDR2 is YYNGEE. There are 14 residues in the CDR3. The chain's CDR3 is CASTDRDDNTEAFF. DNA of the CDR3: TGTGCCAGCACCGACAGGGACGATAACACTGAAGCTTTCTTT.

The chain recombines TRBV7-2 with TRBJ2-5, with TRBD1 as a possible D gene (6 bases). Deletions cut 4 bases from V and 2 bases from J, with 17 bases between. Germline lookup yields CDR1 SGHTA and CDR2 FQGNSA. The CDR3 has 16 amino acids. CDR3 DNA sequence: TGTGCCAGCAGCTATTCTTGGACAGCAGCGCAAGAGACCCAGTACTTC. Translation gives CASSYSWTAAQETQYF.